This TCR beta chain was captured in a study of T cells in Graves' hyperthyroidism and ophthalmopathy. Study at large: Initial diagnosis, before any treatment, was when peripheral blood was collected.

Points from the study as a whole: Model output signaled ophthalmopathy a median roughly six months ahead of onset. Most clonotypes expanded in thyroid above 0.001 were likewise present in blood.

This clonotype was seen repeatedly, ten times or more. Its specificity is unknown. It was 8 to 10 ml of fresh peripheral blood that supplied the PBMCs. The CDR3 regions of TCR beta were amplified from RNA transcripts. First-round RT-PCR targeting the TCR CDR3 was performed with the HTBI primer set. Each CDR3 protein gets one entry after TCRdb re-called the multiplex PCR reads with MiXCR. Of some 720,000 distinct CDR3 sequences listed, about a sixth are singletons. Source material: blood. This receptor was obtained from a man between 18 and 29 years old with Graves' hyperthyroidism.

The CDR3 is CASSLRAGGRDEQYF. The CDR3 bases are TGTGCCAGCAGTTTGAGAGCGGGAGGTCGGGACGAGCAGTACTTC. V usage is TRBV28 and J usage is TRBJ2-7; 9 nucleotides line up with TRBD2. CDR1 is MDHEN and CDR2 is SYDVKM in the germline V gene. Trimming at V came to 3 bases and at J to 5 bases, leaving 8 bases not matched to a gene. The CDR3 covers 15 residues.